This is a list of T cell receptor beta chains from one sample in a study of vaccination and CD4 T cells after COVID-19. TCRdb passed the PCR reads through MiXCR, listing each CDR3 protein once. The sample lists around 12,000 distinct CDR3 sequences, over 70% seen once, with roughly 10% in the top ten. These receptors' targets are unknown. The sequencing input was CD4+ T cells from blood, cultured in vitro. These receptors originate from a human donor who had recovered from COVID-19. Both conserved end residues are part of each CDR3. D genes are given only for firm matches. Only part of the rows carry a size: once, few, many, or a class if the clone is expanded.

j_gene | v_gene | abundance | d_gene | CDR3aa | CDR3nt
TRBJ1-5 | TRBV5-1 | NA | NA | CASSLDGGGQPQHF | TGCGCCAGCAGCTTGGATGGGGGCGGACAGCCCCAGCATTTT
TRBJ2-4 | TRBV28 | NA | TRBD1 | CASSSSGTAVAKNIQYF | TGTGCCAGCAGTTCATCCGGGACAGCGGTAGCCAAAAACATTCAGTACTTC
TRBJ1-5 | TRBV2 | few | TRBD1 | CASRTGLYSNQPQHF | TGTGCCAGCCGGACAGGGCTCTATAGCAATCAGCCCCAGCATTTT
TRBJ1-5 | TRBV6-1 | NA | NA | CASTEDKNSNQPQHF | TGTGCCAGCACCGAGGACAAAAATAGCAATCAGCCCCAGCATTTT
TRBJ2-7 | TRBV30 | once | TRBD2 | CAWNSGTSNYEQYF | TGTGCCTGGAATTCTGGGACTAGCAACTACGAGCAGTACTTC
TRBJ1-5 | TRBV12-3/TRBV12-4 | NA | NA | CASSFDSPGGNQPQHF | TGTGCCAGCAGTTTCGATTCCCCAGGGGGCAATCAGCCCCAGCATTTT
TRBJ2-7 | TRBV11-3 | NA | NA | CASSQGLRAEQYF | TGTGCCAGCAGCCAGGGGTTGCGGGCGGAGCAGTACTTC
TRBJ1-5 | TRBV18 | once | NA | CASSPDRVQPQHF | TGTGCCAGCTCACCCGACCGGGTTCAGCCCCAGCATTTT
TRBJ1-2 | TRBV2 | NA | TRBD1 | CASRRDSGMRYTF | TGTGCCAGCAGACGGGACAGCGGGATGCGCTACACCTTC
TRBJ2-5 | TRBV5-1 | NA | NA | CASSFQHPGETQYF | TGCGCCAGCAGCTTCCAACACCCGGGGGAGACCCAGTACTTC
TRBJ1-6 | TRBV3-1 | NA | NA | CASRQHGDSPLHF | TGTGCCAGCAGGCAACATGGCGATTCACCCCTCCACTTT
TRBJ2-2 | TRBV24-1 | NA | NA | CATSSRTNTGELFF | TGTGCCACCAGTAGCAGAACGAACACCGGGGAGCTGTTTTTT
TRBJ2-2 | TRBV9 | NA | NA | CASSPRRASNTGELFF | TGTGCCAGCAGCCCCCGTCGCGCTTCGAACACCGGGGAGCTGTTTTTT
TRBJ1-2 | TRBV19 | NA | NA | CASSPGLYGYTF | TGTGCCAGTAGTCCAGGACTCTATGGCTACACCTTC
TRBJ2-1 | TRBV20-1 | medium-sized | TRBD2 | CSAKHYTLAGRGYNEQFF | TGCAGTGCCAAACACTACACTTTAGCGGGGAGGGGCTACAATGAGCAGTTCTTC
TRBJ1-2 | TRBV6-2/TRBV6-3 | medium-sized | TRBD1 | CASTARQGSFSGYTF | TGTGCCAGCACCGCCCGACAGGGTTCCTTCTCTGGCTACACCTTC
TRBJ1-2 | TRBV20-1 | NA | NA | CSARDNRDYGYTF | TGCAGTGCTAGAGACAACAGGGACTATGGCTACACCTTC
TRBJ2-2 | TRBV7-2 | few | NA | CASSLGSSTGELFF | TGTGCCAGCAGTCTAGGGTCCTCCACCGGGGAGCTGTTTTTT